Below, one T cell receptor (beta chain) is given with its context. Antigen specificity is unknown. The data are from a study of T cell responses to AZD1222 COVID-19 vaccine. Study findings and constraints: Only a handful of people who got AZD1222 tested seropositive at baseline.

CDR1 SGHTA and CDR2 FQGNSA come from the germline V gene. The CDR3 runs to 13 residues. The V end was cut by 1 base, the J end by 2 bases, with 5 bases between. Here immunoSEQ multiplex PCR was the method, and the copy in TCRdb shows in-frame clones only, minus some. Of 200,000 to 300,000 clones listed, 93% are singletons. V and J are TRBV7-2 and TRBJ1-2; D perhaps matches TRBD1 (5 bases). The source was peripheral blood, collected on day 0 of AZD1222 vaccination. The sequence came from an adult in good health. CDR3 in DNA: TGTGCCAGCAGCTTAGAGGGGAACTATGGCTACACCTTC. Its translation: CASSLEGNYGYTF.